The 20 T cell receptor beta chains given below trace back to one sample, sequenced in a study of T-cell reconstitution after alpha-beta-depleted transplantation in children. It was with unique molecular identifiers that the TCRbeta library was prepared. TCRdb independently ran MiXCR on the PCR reads; one entry per CDR3 protein. This repertoire shows some 550,000 distinct CDR3 sequences, 23% found once; its top ten account for 13% to 15%. The sample here was PBMCs, mostly from graft donor cells, taken 360 days after TCRalphabeta/CD19-depleted stem cell transplant. These receptors were taken from a boy younger than two who had a stem cell transplant for acute myeloid leukemia, so the T cells may come from the graft donor.

The rearrangement links TRBV5-1 to TRBJ2-3; D may be TRBD1 (5 bases). The CDR3 is 16 amino acids. Germline V CDR1 and CDR2: SGHRS, YFSETQ. Trimming stripped 2 bases from V and 0 bases from J, with 13 bases between. Here the CDR3 reads CASSLDGQGSTDTQYF. The DNA for the CDR3 is TGCGCCAGCAGCTTAGACGGACAAGGAAGCACAGATACGCAGTATTTT.

J is TRBJ2-3 and V is TRBV27; TRBD2 aligns across 8 bases. This CDR3 is built from 16 residues. Germline V gene sequence: CDR1 MNHEY, CDR2 SMNVEV (reference sequence). V lost 0 bases to trimming and J lost 2 bases; unmatched junction nucleotides: 4. The CDR3 sequence is CASSLSRGLVTDTQYF. Here the CDR3 DNA reads TGTGCCAGCAGTTTATCCAGGGGACTAGTCACAGATACGCAGTATTTT.

This clonotype was detected ten times or more. The chain links TRBV6-2 or TRBV6-3 to TRBJ2-3, with 8 bases identical to TRBD2. The CDR3 contains 16 residues. V shed 2 bases, J shed 2 bases, and the junction held 6 bases outside the gene matches. Looked up from germline, CDR1 is MNHEY and CDR2 is SVGEGT. The CDR3 loop is CASSYPSGPYTDTQYF. The DNA for the CDR3 is TGTGCCAGCAGTTACCCTAGCGGGCCTTACACAGATACGCAGTATTTT.

This clonotype was found a few times. The V gene is TRBV11-2, the J gene TRBJ2-3, with 13 nucleotides matching TRBD2. V was clipped by 3 bases and J by 2 bases; unmatched bases: 2. CDR3 length: 16 residues. CDR1 is SGHAT and CDR2 is FQNNGV in the germline V gene. CDR3 sequence reads: CASSFGLAGVTDTQYF. CDR3 coding DNA: TGTGCCAGCAGCTTTGGACTAGCGGGGGTCACAGATACGCAGTATTTT.

This clonotype has a count of ten or more. The DNA for the CDR3 is TGCAGTGCTATCAGGGCGAACACTGAAGCTTTCTTT. This gives the protein CSAIRANTEAFF. The V and J genes are TRBV20-1 and TRBJ1-1; D might be TRBD1 (5 bases). V was trimmed by 4 bases and J by 1 base, leaving 7 bases between them. The CDR3 has 12 amino acids. Germline V lookup: CDR1 DFQATT, CDR2 SNEGSKA (reference sequence).

This clonotype was observed many times. The chain combines TRBV28 with TRBJ2-4, with D possibly TRBD1 on 6 matching bases. Trimming shortened V by 3 bases and J by 8 bases, and 20 bases separated the two germline ends. Germline lookup yields CDR1 MDHEN and CDR2 SYDVKM. The CDR3 consists of 16 residues. The CDR3 coding sequence is TGTGCCAGCAGTTTTGGGTTTTGGGGGCTAAAGGACATTCAGTACTTC. Its protein product is CASSFGFWGLKDIQYF.

J is TRBJ2-6 and V is TRBV5-1, with D possibly matching TRBD1 (5 bases). Germline loops: CDR1 SGHRS, CDR2 YFSETQ. V lost 4 bases and J 2 bases, leaving 19 bases between the germline ends. The length of the CDR3 is 18 residues. CDR3 nucleotides: TGCGCCAGCAGCCCCCGCCTGACAGTAACGACTGGGGCCAACGTCCTGACTTTC. Protein sequence: CASSPRLTVTTGANVLTF.

This clonotype was detected only a few times. V and J are TRBV7-2 and TRBJ1-2; no clear D. From germline, CDR1 is SGHTA and CDR2 FQGNSA. V lost 0 bases and J lost 2, with 7 bases in between. The length of the CDR3 is 14 residues. In DNA form, the CDR3 reads TGTGCCAGCAGCTTAGCAGGGCGGAACTATGGCTACACCTTC. It encodes CASSLAGRNYGYTF.

The sample holds many counts of this clonotype. The chain uses TRBV2 and TRBJ2-1; 10 bases agree with TRBD2. From germline, CDR1 is SNHLY and CDR2 FYNNEI. Trimming at V came to 6 bases and at J to 4 bases, leaving 6 bases not matched to a gene. The CDR3 consists of 15 residues. CDR3: CASRVTSGVYNEQFF. The CDR3 region has the DNA TGTGCCAGCAGGGTCACTAGCGGGGTTTACAATGAGCAGTTCTTC.

This chain uses TRBV20-1 with TRBJ2-5; D gene unclear. V was cut by 3 bases and J by 2 bases, with 13 bases left in between. The CDR3 contains 14 residues. Germline assignment: CDR1 DFQATT and CDR2 SNEGSKA (reference sequence). The CDR3 DNA is TGCAGTGCTAGTCCACCTGCCGCACAAGAGACCCAGTACTTC. Translating it yields CSASPPAAQETQYF.

V and J are TRBV10-3 and TRBJ1-2, with D possibly matching TRBD1 (5 bases). The V gene lost 4 bases and the J gene lost 7 bases, with 16 bases spanning the gap. This CDR3 has 14 amino acids. The germline V gene encodes CDR1 ENHRY and CDR2 SYGVKD. CDR3 residues: CAISVQAPPSGYTF. CDR3 sequence (DNA): TGTGCCATCAGTGTACAGGCCCCGCCTAGTGGCTACACCTTC.

This clonotype was counted between two and nine times. The chain combines TRBV6-2 or TRBV6-3 with TRBJ2-4, with a weak D call TRBD1 (5 bases). The V and J ends lost 7 bases and 0 bases respectively, with 16 bases between them. From germline, CDR1 is MNHEY and CDR2 SVGEGT. The CDR3 has 16 residues. The CDR3 here is CASKESGKLAKNIQYF. The CDR3 nucleotides read TGTGCCAGCAAAGAATCAGGGAAACTAGCCAAAAACATTCAGTACTTC.

This clonotype has ten or more counts. This rearrangement joins TRBV30 to TRBJ2-1; 9 bases are a match to TRBD1. Losses at the gene ends were 8 bases for V and 7 bases for J; bases not matched to a gene: 9. Germline V CDR1 and CDR2: GTSNPN, SVGIG (reference sequence). This CDR3 is built from 13 residues. The CDR3 DNA is TGTGCCAGGGACAGGGAGAATACGAATGAGCAGTTCTTC. Encoded protein: CARDRENTNEQFF.

This clonotype was recorded a few times. This chain links TRBV20-1 with TRBJ1-2; 9 bases align to TRBD1. This CDR3 contains 15 residues. Trimming removed 7 bases from V and 3 bases from J; junction bases left unmatched: 12. Germline V gene lookup returns CDR1 DFQATT and CDR2 SNEGSKA (reference sequence). For the CDR3, the DNA is TGCAGTGTTATATTAACAGGGGGCGGGTACTATGGCTACACCTTC. Its protein is CSVILTGGGYYGYTF.

The chain recombines TRBV7-9 with TRBJ2-7; 9 bases agree with TRBD1. Trimming removed 5 bases from V and 8 bases from J; junction bases left unmatched: 4. Looked up from germline, CDR1 is SEHNR and CDR2 is FQNEAQ (reference sequence). The CDR3 length is 12 residues. The DNA of the CDR3 is TGTGCCAGCAGCCCCGGGACAGGGCAGCAGTACTTC. Translation gives CASSPGTGQQYF. Looking up the rest from reference TRBV7-9 and TRBJ2-7 gives the full variable domain: DTGVSQNPRHKITKRGQNVTFRCDPISEHNRLYWYRQTLGQGPEFLTYFQNEAQLEKSRLLSDRFSAERPKGSFSTLEIQRTEQGDSAMYLCASSPGTGQQYFGPGTRLTVT.

The chain uses TRBV20-1 and TRBJ1-6, with TRBD1 identical over 9 bases. Trimming at V came to 0 bases and at J to 9 bases, leaving 9 bases not matched to a gene. The CDR3 is 16 amino acids. CDR1 DFQATT and CDR2 SNEGSKA come from the germline V gene (reference sequence). The CDR3 is CSARDPGQGGVSPLHF. CDR3 nucleotide sequence: TGCAGTGCTAGAGACCCGGGACAGGGAGGTGTTTCACCCCTCCACTTT.

The chain recombines TRBV25-1 with TRBJ2-2; a possible D gene is TRBD1 (6 bases). This CDR3 comprises 15 residues. Per the germline V gene, CDR1 is MGHDK and CDR2 is SYGVNS. V was clipped by 8 bases and J by 6 bases, with 19 bases between them. The CDR3 region is CASVGQRGLAGELFF. CDR3 coding DNA: TGTGCCAGCGTAGGACAGAGGGGGTTGGCCGGGGAGCTGTTTTTT.

V and J are TRBV12-3 or TRBV12-4 and TRBJ2-2; 12 positions agree with TRBD2. V lost 3 bases, J lost 7 bases, and 3 bases stayed unmatched. This CDR3 comprises 15 residues. CDR3 in amino acids: CASSFGTSGYGELFF. As DNA, the CDR3 is TGTGCCAGCAGTTTCGGGACTAGCGGGTACGGGGAGCTGTTTTTT.

The V call is TRBV28, the J call TRBJ2-3; D might be TRBD1 (5 bases). V was shortened by 6 bases and J by 2 bases, with 12 bases between the two germline ends. CDR3 length: 14 residues. The germline gives CDR1 MDHEN, CDR2 SYDVKM. This chain's CDR3 is CASSPQGYTDTQYF. The CDR3 DNA is TGTGCCAGCAGCCCCCAGGGATACACAGATACGCAGTATTTT.

At least ten counts were recorded for this clonotype. CDR3 in DNA: TGTGCCAGGACCCGGGGAGGAACTTTCTACGAGCAGTACGTC. As protein: CARTRGGTFYEQYV. This chain joins TRBV6-4 and TRBJ2-7; a weak D match, TRBD2 (6 bases). V was trimmed by 9 bases and J by 3 bases, leaving 18 bases between them. The CDR3 contains 14 residues. The germline V gene has CDR1 MRHNA and CDR2 SNTAGT.